Listed here are 16 T cell receptor beta chains from one sample, sequenced in a study of OX40 agonist ivuxolimab in advanced cancers. Profiled with immunoSEQ multiplex PCR; TCRdb holds only in-frame clones, not every one. The table records about 55,000 clones, around four fifths of them present only once. The sample here was CD4+ or CD8+ T cells sorted from blood, taken in a trial of the OX40 agonist ivuxolimab. The receptors derive from an adult with an advanced solid tumor such as melanoma, head and neck, liver or kidney cancer.

V gene TRBV7-9 combines with J gene TRBJ2-3, with 9 bases matching TRBD1. Germline assignment: CDR1 SEHNR and CDR2 FQNEAQ (reference sequence). This CDR3 has 14 amino acids. V dropped 7 bases and J dropped 4; count of bases not matched to a gene: 6. This CDR3 reads CASTLGQGSDTQYF. CDR3 nucleotides: TGTGCCAGCACCCTGGGACAGGGCTCAGATACGCAGTATTTT.

The V call is TRBV5-4, the J call TRBJ1-2, with unresolved D. The CDR3 length is 15 residues. From germline, CDR1 is SGHNT and CDR2 YYREEE (reference sequence). V dropped 0 bases and J dropped 3 bases, with 12 bases sitting between them. The CDR3 nucleotides read TGTGCCAGCAGCTTGGCCACAACTCCTGACTATGGCTACACCTTC. Protein product: CASSLATTPDYGYTF. Full variable domain (missing parts from reference TRBV5-4 and TRBJ1-2): ETGVTQSPTHLIKTRGQQVTLRCSSQSGHNTVSWYQQALGQGPQFIFQYYREEENGRGNFPPRFSGLQFPNYSSELNVNALELDDSALYLCASSLATTPDYGYTFGSGTRLTVV.

The DNA for the CDR3 is TGTGCCAGCTGCGCAGGACAGGGAAAAATCTACGAGCAGTACTTC. It yields the protein CASCAGQGKIYEQYF. This chain links TRBV6-5 with TRBJ2-7, with 8 positions matching TRBD1. Germline V gives CDR1 MNHEY, CDR2 SVGAGI. V gave up 8 bases and J gave up 3 bases; unmatched junction bases: 12. CDR3 length equals 15 residues.

CDR3 sequence (DNA): TGCGCCAGCAGCCAAGAGGGACAGGGCTACAATGAGCAGTTCTTC. Amino acids: CASSQEGQGYNEQFF. The chain carries TRBV4-3 and TRBJ2-1; 9 positions match TRBD1. Trimming at V came to 0 bases and at J to 3 bases, leaving 0 bases not matched to a gene. The germline V gene encodes CDR1 LGHNA and CDR2 YSLEER. CDR3 size: 15 residues.

V and J are TRBV2 and TRBJ1-6, with 10 bases matching TRBD1. V gave up 6 bases and J gave up 10 bases; unmatched junction bases: 6. The CDR3 contains 14 residues. The germline V gene encodes CDR1 SNHLY and CDR2 FYNNEI. CDR3 sequence reads: CASRSGQGNSPLHF. As DNA, the CDR3 is TGTGCCAGCAGATCGGGACAGGGGAACTCACCCCTCCACTTT.

The rearrangement uses TRBV28 and TRBJ1-1; D possibly corresponds to TRBD1 (5 bases). The CDR3 is made up of 14 amino acids. Germline CDR1 MDHEN, CDR2 SYDVKM. Trimming removed 3 bases from V and 1 base from J, with 9 bases in between. This CDR3 is CASSLAQGNTEAFF. In DNA form, the CDR3 reads TGTGCCAGCAGTTTGGCGCAGGGGAACACTGAAGCTTTCTTT.

The gene calls are TRBV19 and TRBJ2-5; 7 nucleotides align to TRBD1. V dropped 5 bases and J dropped 3; count of bases not matched to a gene: 12. The CDR3 loop spans 16 amino acids. The germline V gene has CDR1 LNHDA and CDR2 SQIVND (reference sequence). Here the CDR3 reads CASSPRPGQPKETQYF. CDR3 in DNA: TGTGCCAGTAGTCCGCGTCCGGGACAGCCTAAAGAGACCCAGTACTTC.

The chain uses TRBV6-5 and TRBJ2-4, with 8 bases aligning to TRBD1. This CDR3 contains 16 residues. V was pared by 1 base and J by 6 bases, with 8 bases of the junction left unmatched. Germline lookup yields CDR1 MNHEY and CDR2 SVGAGI. The CDR3 nucleotides read TGTGCCAGCAGTTACTATCCAGGGGGCAGGGGAAACATTCAGTACTTC. It yields the protein CASSYYPGGRGNIQYF.

The chain joins TRBV9 to TRBJ1-2; 8 bases match TRBD1. Germline V gene data show CDR1 as SGDLS and CDR2 as YYNGEE. This CDR3 region has 14 residues. After removal of 6 bases from V and 3 bases from J, the junction contained 7 bases not matched to a gene. The CDR3 protein is CASTGQGNDYGYTF. CDR3 bases: TGTGCCAGCACCGGACAGGGTAATGACTATGGCTACACCTTC. Using reference TRBV9 and TRBJ1-2 for the parts outside the CDR3, the full variable domain is DSGVTQTPKHLITATGQRVTLRCSPRSGDLSVYWYQQSLDQGLQFLIQYYNGEERAKGNILERFSAQQFPDLHSELNLSSLELGDSALYFCASTGQGNDYGYTFGSGTRLTVV.

The J gene is TRBJ2-2, the V gene TRBV27; the match to TRBD1 covers 10 bases. The CDR3 extends over 16 amino acids. The J segment lost 7 bases and the V segment lost 3 bases, leaving 8 bases of the junction unmatched. Germline-derived CDR1 and CDR2 are MNHEY and SMNVEV (reference sequence). The CDR3 DNA reads TGTGCCAGCAGTTTTGTAAGAGGACAGGGGGTCGGGGAGCTGTTTTTT. Translation gives CASSFVRGQGVGELFF.

The genes are TRBV5-4 and TRBJ2-3; 8 nucleotides align to TRBD1. Trimming cost V 2 bases and J 0 bases; bases outside gene matches: 11. CDR1 is SGHNT, CDR2 YYREEE, per germline (reference sequence). There are 18 residues in the CDR3. The CDR3 region is CASSFYGQGGPSTDTQYF. The CDR3 nucleotides read TGTGCCAGCAGCTTTTACGGACAGGGAGGCCCTAGCACAGATACGCAGTATTTT.

The rearrangement joins TRBV7-2 to TRBJ2-3; D is unclear. The germline gives CDR1 SGHTA, CDR2 FQGNSA. V lost 3 bases and J lost 5, with 6 bases in between. The CDR3 extends over 12 amino acids. The CDR3 sequence is CASSLGLDTQYF. CDR3 DNA sequence: TGTGCCAGCAGCTTGGGATTAGATACGCAGTATTTT.

V usage is TRBV18 and J usage is TRBJ1-2; D not resolved. Germline loops: CDR1 KGHSH, CDR2 LQKENI. The ends were cut back, 3 bases at V and 1 base at J, with 6 bases in the middle. This CDR3 has 13 residues. The CDR3 sequence: CASSPEVNYGYTF. The CDR3 coding sequence is TGTGCCAGCTCACCGGAAGTTAACTATGGCTACACCTTC.

This chain connects TRBV4-2 to TRBJ1-6; perhaps TRBD1 as D (6 bases). With 0 bases removed from V and 0 bases from J, the gap between germline ends came to 12 bases. The length of the CDR3 is 18 residues. Germline V gene sequence: CDR1 LGHNA, CDR2 YNFKEQ. DNA for the CDR3: TGTGCCAGCAGCCAAGATCGGGACACTCGCTCCTATAATTCACCCCTCCACTTT. This encodes CASSQDRDTRSYNSPLHF.

This chain joins TRBV28 and TRBJ1-6, with D possibly matching TRBD1 (6 bases). Trimming removed 5 bases from V and 14 bases from J, with 22 bases in between. The germline CDR1 and CDR2 sequences are MDHEN and SYDVKM. The CDR3 is 15 residues long. The CDR3: CASSMSGHDVWSLHF. The CDR3 bases are TGTGCCAGCAGTATGTCGGGACACGACGTTTGGTCCCTCCACTTT. The whole variable domain, remainder taken from reference TRBV28 and TRBJ1-6, is DVKVTQSSRYLVKRTGEKVFLECVQDMDHENMFWYRQDPGLGLRLIYFSYDVKMKEKGDIPEGYSVSREKKERFSLILESASTNQTSMYLCASSMSGHDVWSLHFGNGTRLTVT.

This sequence joins TRBV28 and TRBJ1-4, with D maybe TRBD1 (5 bases). Trimming removed 6 bases at V and 8 bases at J, with 10 bases between. CDR1 and CDR2 (germline): MDHEN, SYDVKM. This CDR3 comprises 12 residues. CDR3 loop: CASSGGFEKLFF. CDR3 bases: TGTGCCAGCAGCGGGGGATTCGAAAAACTGTTTTTT.